This passage covers 16 T cell receptor beta chains from one sample sequenced in a study of control samples from healthy donors and cancer patients. Sequencing used immunoSEQ multiplex PCR; TCRdb keeps in-frame clones, though not all of them. The profile shows around 100,000 clones, 87% of them singletons. Sequencing used blood. These receptors were collected from a woman in her 50s in good health.

By proportion, this clone is medium-sized (0.01 to 0.1%). The gene calls are TRBV6-6 and TRBJ1-5; D remains ambiguous. From germline, CDR1 is MNHNY and CDR2 SVGAGI (reference sequence). This CDR3 comprises 15 residues. V gave up 7 bases and J gave up 5 bases, with 18 bases separating them. The CDR3 is CASTKSTSSYQPQHF. CDR3 coding DNA: TGTGCCAGCACCAAATCTACCAGCAGTTATCAGCCCCAGCATTTT.

The chain links TRBV9 to TRBJ2-1, with a possible D match to TRBD2 (6 bases). V lost 2 bases and J 3 bases, leaving 9 bases between the germline ends. This CDR3 contains 14 residues. The germline gives CDR1 SGDLS, CDR2 YYNGEE. The CDR3, as DNA: TGTGCCAGCAGCGTCCCGGGGGTCTACAATGAGCAGTTCTTC. Amino acids: CASSVPGVYNEQFF.

The chain links TRBV7-6 to TRBJ1-1; tentative D call: TRBD1 (6 bases). From germline, CDR1 is SGHVS and CDR2 FNYEAQ. The CDR3 runs 16 residues. V was shortened by 1 base and J by 5 bases, with 17 bases between the two germline ends. This CDR3 reads CASSLVTGGAFTEAFF. The CDR3 nucleotides read TGTGCCAGCAGCTTAGTTACTGGGGGCGCGTTTACTGAAGCTTTCTTT.

This chain connects TRBV5-1 to TRBJ2-1; TRBD1 is a possible D gene (5 bases). V was pared by 4 bases and J by 5 bases, with 13 bases between. Germline V gene data show CDR1 as SGHRS and CDR2 as YFSETQ. The CDR3 length is 14 residues. For the CDR3, the DNA is TGCGCCAGCAGCCCCCGAGACAGAGACAATGAGCAGTTCTTC. This codes for CASSPRDRDNEQFF.

The chain couples TRBV30 to TRBJ2-1; D ambiguous. This CDR3 has 16 residues. V lost 2 bases to trimming and J lost 0 bases, with 14 bases between them. The V gene's germline CDR1 is GTSNPN and CDR2 SVGIG (reference sequence). Here the CDR3 DNA reads TGTGCCTGGAGTCGATCGCCTATGAGCTCCTACAATGAGCAGTTCTTC. Translating it yields CAWSRSPMSSYNEQFF.

The J gene is TRBJ1-6, the V gene TRBV3-1 (or the pseudogene TRBV3-2); TRBD1 is a possible D gene (5 bases). CDR3 length equals 15 residues. The germline gives CDR1 LGHDT, CDR2 YNNKEL (reference sequence). Trimming removed 1 base at V and 5 bases at J, with 9 bases between. CDR3 nucleotides: TGTGCCAGCAGCCAAGGGGACCGTAATAATTCACCCCTCCACTTT. Translated: CASSQGDRNNSPLHF.

The J gene is TRBJ2-1, the V gene TRBV24-1, with 8 bases matching TRBD2. Germline values: CDR1 KGHDR, CDR2 SFDVKD. CDR3 length: 16 residues. The V and J ends lost 2 bases and 5 bases, in that order; junction bases with no gene match: 7. The CDR3 DNA reads TGTGCCACCAGTGATTCTGGAGCGGGGGTAGACAATGAGCAGTTCTTC. This translates into CATSDSGAGVDNEQFF.

The genes are TRBV19 and TRBJ1-2; 8 bases fit TRBD1. CDR3 size: 14 residues. Germline CDR1 is LNHDA and CDR2 is SQIVND (reference sequence). Trimming cost V 9 bases and J 4 bases; bases outside gene matches: 10. CDR3: CASWDRLLSYGYTF. CDR3 DNA sequence: TGTGCCAGCTGGGACAGGCTTCTCTCCTATGGCTACACCTTC.

This chain links TRBV19 with TRBJ1-1; TRBD1 is a possible D gene (6 bases). In germline, CDR1 is LNHDA, CDR2 SQIVND (reference sequence). V gave up 2 bases and J gave up 5 bases, with 15 bases separating them. The CDR3 sequence is 15 residues long. CDR3: CASSIFRGGRTEAFF. The CDR3 nucleotides read TGTGCCAGTAGTATATTCAGGGGTGGTCGGACTGAAGCTTTCTTT.

The CDR3 bases are TGTGCCAGCAGTCCGTGGAGCGGTCAAGAGACCCAGTACTTC. Its protein is CASSPWSGQETQYF. The chain combines TRBV27 with TRBJ2-5; TRBD2 is a possible D gene (5 bases). Germline CDR1 MNHEY, CDR2 SMNVEV (reference sequence). The ends were cut back, 5 bases at V and 2 bases at J, with 12 bases in the middle. This CDR3 spans 14 amino acids.

The V call is TRBV5-6, the J call TRBJ1-5; 10 bases align to TRBD1. The trim removed 3 bases at V and 1 base at J, leaving 7 bases unmatched. Germline-derived CDR1 and CDR2 are SGHDT and YYEEEE. This CDR3 has 17 amino acids. The CDR3 sequence is CASSSGQGTTSNQPQHF. The CDR3 DNA follows: TGTGCCAGCAGCTCGGGACAGGGGACTACCAGCAATCAGCCCCAGCATTTT.

The V and J genes are TRBV6-1 and TRBJ1-6, with 7 bases matching TRBD1. The germline CDR1 and CDR2 sequences are MNHNS and SASEGT. The CDR3 extends over 13 amino acids. The V gene end was trimmed by 3 bases and the J gene end by 10 bases; junction bases not matched to a gene: 3. The CDR3 loop is CASSDRGGSPLHF. The CDR3 nucleotides read TGTGCCAGCAGTGACAGGGGGGGATCACCCCTCCACTTT.

This sequence joins TRBV6-6 and TRBJ2-1, with TRBD1 matching over 7 bases. The V gene end was trimmed by 2 bases and the J gene end by 5 bases; junction bases not matched to a gene: 9. Germline loops: CDR1 MNHNY, CDR2 SVGAGI (reference sequence). The CDR3 contains 16 residues. The CDR3 DNA sequence: TGTGCCAGCAGTTACCAGACAGGGCGAAAGGACAATGAGCAGTTCTTC. Translation gives CASSYQTGRKDNEQFF.

The chain combines TRBV20-1 with TRBJ1-1; D gene ambiguous. V was pared by 5 bases and J by 11 bases, with 6 bases between. The CDR3 covers 8 residues. The V gene's germline CDR1 is DFQATT and CDR2 SNEGSKA (reference sequence). Here the CDR3 reads CSAPGAFF. CDR3 nucleotide sequence: TGCAGTGCTCCGGGGGCTTTCTTT.

In this sample, this clone turned up once. This sequence joins TRBV2 and TRBJ2-4, with 11 bases identical to TRBD2. The CDR3 loop spans 14 amino acids. Germline V CDR1 and CDR2: SNHLY, FYNNEI. The V gene end was trimmed by 7 bases and the J gene end by 9 bases; junction bases not matched to a gene: 8. The CDR3 DNA sequence: TGTGCCAGCAAGGGGACTAGCGGATGGGGCATTCAGTACTTC. Protein product: CASKGTSGWGIQYF.

Written as DNA, the CDR3 is TGCGCCAGCAGTGAGGTCAGCACCGGGGAGCTGTTTTTT. Translated: CASSEVSTGELFF. The chain uses TRBV10-1 and TRBJ2-2; D not resolved. This CDR3 has 13 amino acids. Germline lookup yields CDR1 WNHNN and CDR2 SYGVQD (reference sequence). V was trimmed by 2 bases and J by 4 bases, leaving 5 bases between them.